This TCR beta chain derives from a study of T cells after yellow fever vaccination. Using its own MiXCR run on the 5' RACE reads, TCRdb lists one record per CDR3 protein. The table records under 300,000 distinct CDR3 sequences, 6.9% of them present only once. V lost 5 bases and J lost 1; bases outside the gene matches: 8. This CDR3 has 15 residues. In germline, CDR1 is SGHTA, CDR2 FQGNSA. J is TRBJ2-7 and V is TRBV7-2; the match to TRBD2 covers 7 bases. Source: CD4+ T cells sorted from PBMCs, taken 15 days after the yellow fever booster vaccination. The receptor was isolated from a man aged 30 to 39 who received the YFV17D yellow fever vaccine. CDR3 amino acids: CASSPSSGRSYEQYF. CDR3 bases: TGTGCCAGCAGCCCTTCTAGCGGCAGATCCTACGAGCAGTACTTC.